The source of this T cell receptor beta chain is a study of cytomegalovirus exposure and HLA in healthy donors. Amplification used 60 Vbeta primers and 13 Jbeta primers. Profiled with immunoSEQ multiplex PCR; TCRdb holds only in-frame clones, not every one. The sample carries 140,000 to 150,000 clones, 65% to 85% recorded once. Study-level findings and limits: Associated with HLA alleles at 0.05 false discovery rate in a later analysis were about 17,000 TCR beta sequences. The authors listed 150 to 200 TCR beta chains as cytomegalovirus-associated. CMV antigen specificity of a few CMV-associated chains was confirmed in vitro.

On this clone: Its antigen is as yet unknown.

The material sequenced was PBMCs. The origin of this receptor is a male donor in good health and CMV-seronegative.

The CDR3 here is CASSPGVRGAEAFF. CDR3 DNA: TGTGCCAGCAGTCCAGGGGTCAGGGGGGCTGAAGCTTTCTTT. The chain links TRBV27 to TRBJ1-1, with TRBD1 matching 7 bases. After removal of 5 bases from V and 6 bases from J, the junction contained 9 bases not matched to a gene. Germline values: CDR1 MNHEY, CDR2 SMNVEV (reference sequence). This CDR3 spans 14 amino acids.